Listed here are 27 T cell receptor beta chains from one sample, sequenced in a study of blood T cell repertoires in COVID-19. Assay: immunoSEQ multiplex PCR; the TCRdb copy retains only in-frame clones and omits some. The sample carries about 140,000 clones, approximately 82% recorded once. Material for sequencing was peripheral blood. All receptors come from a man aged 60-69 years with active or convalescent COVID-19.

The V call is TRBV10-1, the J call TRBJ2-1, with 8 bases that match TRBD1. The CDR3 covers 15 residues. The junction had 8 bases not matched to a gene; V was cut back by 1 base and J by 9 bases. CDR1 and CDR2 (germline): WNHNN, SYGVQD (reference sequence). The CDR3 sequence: CASSELGRGPAEQFF. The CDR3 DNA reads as TGCGCCAGCAGTGAGTTGGGCAGGGGGCCCGCTGAGCAGTTCTTC.

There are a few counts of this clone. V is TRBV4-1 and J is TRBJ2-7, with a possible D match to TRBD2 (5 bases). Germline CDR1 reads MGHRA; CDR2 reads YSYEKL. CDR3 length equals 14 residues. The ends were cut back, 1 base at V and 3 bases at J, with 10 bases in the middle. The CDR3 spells CASSQVAGIYEQYF. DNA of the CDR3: TGCGCCAGCAGCCAAGTAGCCGGGATCTACGAGCAGTACTTC.

The CDR3 DNA sequence: TGTGCCAGCAGCACGGGACAGTTACTAGCGGGAGTTGTGAAGACCCAGTACTTC. It is translated as CASSTGQLLAGVVKTQYF. This chain links TRBV5-6 with TRBJ2-5, with 11 positions matching TRBD2. Looked up from germline, CDR1 is SGHDT and CDR2 is YYEEEE. After removal of 4 bases from V and 6 bases from J, the junction contained 17 bases not matched to a gene. The CDR3 length is 18 residues.

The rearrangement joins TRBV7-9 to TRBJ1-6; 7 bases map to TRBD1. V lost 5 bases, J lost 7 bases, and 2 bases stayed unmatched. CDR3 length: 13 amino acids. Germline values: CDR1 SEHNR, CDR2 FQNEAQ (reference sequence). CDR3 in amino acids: CASSLDRNSPLHF. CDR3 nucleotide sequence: TGTGCCAGCAGCCTGGACAGGAATTCACCCCTCCACTTT.

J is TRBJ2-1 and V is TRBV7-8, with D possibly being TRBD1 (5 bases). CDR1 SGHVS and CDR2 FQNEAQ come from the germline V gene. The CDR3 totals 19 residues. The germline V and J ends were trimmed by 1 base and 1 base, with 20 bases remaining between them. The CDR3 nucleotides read TGTGCCAGCAGCTTAGGACAGTTAACGACCTTGGGGTCCTACAATGAGCAGTTCTTC. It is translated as CASSLGQLTTLGSYNEQFF.

Here the CDR3 DNA reads TGTGCCTGGAGTGTTTTTTCCAGGGCCTTCGGGGGCTACACCTTC. It encodes CAWSVFSRAFGGYTF. The V call is TRBV30, the J call TRBJ1-2; D may be TRBD1 (5 bases). The CDR3 length is 15 residues. V was trimmed by 0 bases and J by 8 bases, leaving 19 bases between them. Germline loops: CDR1 GTSNPN, CDR2 SVGIG (reference sequence). The variable domain in full, with the rest retrieved from reference TRBV30 and TRBJ1-2, is SQTIHQWPATLVQPVGSPLSLECTVEGTSNPNLYWYRQAAGRGLQLLFYSVGIGQISSEVPQNLSASRPQDRQFILSSKKLLLSDSGFYLCAWSVFSRAFGGYTFGSGTRLTVV.

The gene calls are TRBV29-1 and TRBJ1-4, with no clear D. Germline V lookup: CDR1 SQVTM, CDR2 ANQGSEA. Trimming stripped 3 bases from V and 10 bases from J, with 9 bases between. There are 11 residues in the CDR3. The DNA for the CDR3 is TGCAGCGTTGAGAAGTCCGGAAAACTGTTTTTT. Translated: CSVEKSGKLFF.

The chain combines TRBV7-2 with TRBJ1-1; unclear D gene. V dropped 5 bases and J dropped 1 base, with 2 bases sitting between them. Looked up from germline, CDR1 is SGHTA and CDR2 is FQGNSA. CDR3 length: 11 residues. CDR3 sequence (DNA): TGTGCCAGCAGCCGGAACACTGAAGCTTTCTTT. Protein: CASSRNTEAFF.

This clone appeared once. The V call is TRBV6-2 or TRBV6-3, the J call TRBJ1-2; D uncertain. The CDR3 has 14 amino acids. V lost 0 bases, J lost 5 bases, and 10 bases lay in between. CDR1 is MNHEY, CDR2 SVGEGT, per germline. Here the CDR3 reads CASSYSGGGYGYTF. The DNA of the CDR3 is TGTGCCAGCAGTTACTCGGGCGGCGGGTATGGCTACACCTTC.

The CDR3 sequence is CASSPRAGGSGSSTDTQYF. CDR3 in DNA: TGCGCCAGCAGCCCAAGGGCGGGGGGATCAGGGTCTAGCACAGATACGCAGTATTTT. The chain recombines TRBV5-1 with TRBJ2-3; TRBD2 matches at 8 bases. Trimming took 4 bases from V and 0 from J; bases not matched to a gene: 16. Per the germline V gene, CDR1 is SGHRS and CDR2 is YFSETQ. The CDR3 is made up of 19 amino acids. The whole variable domain, remainder taken from reference TRBV5-1 and TRBJ2-3, is KAGVTQTPRYLIKTRGQQVTLSCSPISGHRSVSWYQQTPGQGLQFLFEYFSETQRNKGNFPGRFSGRQFSNSRSEMNVSTLELGDSALYLCASSPRAGGSGSSTDTQYFGPGTRLTVL.

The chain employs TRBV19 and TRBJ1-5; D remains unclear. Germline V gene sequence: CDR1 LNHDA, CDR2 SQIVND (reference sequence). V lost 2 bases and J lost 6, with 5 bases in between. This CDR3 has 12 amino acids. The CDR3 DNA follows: TGTGCCAGTAGTATACAGGCTCAGCCCCAGCATTTT. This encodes CASSIQAQPQHF. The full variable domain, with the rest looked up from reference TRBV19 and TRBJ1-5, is DGGITQSPKYLFRKEGQNVTLSCEQNLNHDAMYWYRQDPGQGLRLIYYSQIVNDFQKGDIAEGYSVSREKKESFPLTVTSAQKNPTAFYLCASSIQAQPQHFGDGTRLSIL.

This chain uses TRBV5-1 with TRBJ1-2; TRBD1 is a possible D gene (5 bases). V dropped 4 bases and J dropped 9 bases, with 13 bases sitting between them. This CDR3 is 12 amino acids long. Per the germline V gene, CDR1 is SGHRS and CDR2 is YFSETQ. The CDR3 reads CASSPPGGSYTF. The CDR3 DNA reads TGCGCCAGCAGCCCTCCGGGGGGGAGCTACACCTTC.

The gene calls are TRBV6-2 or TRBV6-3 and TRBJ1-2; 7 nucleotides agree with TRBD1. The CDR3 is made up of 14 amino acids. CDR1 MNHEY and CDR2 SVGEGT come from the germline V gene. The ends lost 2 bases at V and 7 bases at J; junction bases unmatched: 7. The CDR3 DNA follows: TGTGCCAGCAGTTACCCGACAGGGTTCGGTGGCTACACCTTC. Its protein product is CASSYPTGFGGYTF.

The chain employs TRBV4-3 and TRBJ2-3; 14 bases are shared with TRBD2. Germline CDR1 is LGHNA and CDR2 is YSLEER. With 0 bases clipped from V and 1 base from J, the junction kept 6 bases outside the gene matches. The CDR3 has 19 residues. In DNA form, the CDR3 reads TGCGCCAGCAGCCAAGATTCCCCGGGACTAGCGGGAGGCACAGATACGCAGTATTTT. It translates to CASSQDSPGLAGGTDTQYF.

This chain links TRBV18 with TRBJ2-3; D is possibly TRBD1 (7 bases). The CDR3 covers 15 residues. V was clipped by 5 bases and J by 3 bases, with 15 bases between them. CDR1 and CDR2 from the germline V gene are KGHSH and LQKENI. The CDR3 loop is CASSSRRGLTDTQYF. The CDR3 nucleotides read TGTGCCAGCTCATCCAGGAGGGGGCTGACAGATACGCAGTATTTT.

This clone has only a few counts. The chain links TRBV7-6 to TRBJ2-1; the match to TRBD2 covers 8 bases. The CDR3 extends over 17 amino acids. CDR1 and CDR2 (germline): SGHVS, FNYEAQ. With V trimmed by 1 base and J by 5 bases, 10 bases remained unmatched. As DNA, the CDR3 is TGTGCCAGCAGCTTAGGGGTTGCGGGAGGAGACGACAATGAGCAGTTCTTC. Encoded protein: CASSLGVAGGDDNEQFF.

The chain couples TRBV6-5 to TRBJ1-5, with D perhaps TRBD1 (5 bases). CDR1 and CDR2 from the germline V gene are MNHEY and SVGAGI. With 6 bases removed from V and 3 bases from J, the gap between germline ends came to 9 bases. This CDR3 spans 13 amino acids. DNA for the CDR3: TGTGCCAGCAGCCCGACAGCCAATCAGCCCCAGCATTTT. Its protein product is CASSPTANQPQHF.

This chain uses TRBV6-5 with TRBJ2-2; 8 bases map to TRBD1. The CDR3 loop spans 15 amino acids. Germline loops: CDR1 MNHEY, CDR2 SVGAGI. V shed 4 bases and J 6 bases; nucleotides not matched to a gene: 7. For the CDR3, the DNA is TGTGCCAGCAGTTTACCTCAGGGGGCTGCCGGGGAGCTGTTTTTT. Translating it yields CASSLPQGAAGELFF.

The CDR3 reads CSVERARDRGYTF. The CDR3 coding sequence is TGCAGCGTTGAGAGAGCCCGGGATCGGGGCTACACCTTC. This chain links TRBV29-1 with TRBJ1-2, with unresolved D. This CDR3 has 13 amino acids. Germline V lookup: CDR1 SQVTM, CDR2 ANQGSEA. The V end was cut by 3 bases, the J end by 8 bases, with 16 bases between.

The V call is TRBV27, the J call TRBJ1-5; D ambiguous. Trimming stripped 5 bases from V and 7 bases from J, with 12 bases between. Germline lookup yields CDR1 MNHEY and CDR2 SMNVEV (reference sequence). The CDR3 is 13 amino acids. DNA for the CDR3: TGTGCCAGCAGTCTTGCGGGGAAGCAGCCCCAGCATTTT. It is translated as CASSLAGKQPQHF.

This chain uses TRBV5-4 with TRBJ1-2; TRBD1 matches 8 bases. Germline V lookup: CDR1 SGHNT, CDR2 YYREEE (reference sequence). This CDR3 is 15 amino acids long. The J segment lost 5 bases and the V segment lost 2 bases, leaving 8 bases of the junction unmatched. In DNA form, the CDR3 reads TGTGCCAGCAGCTTTGCCGGACAGGGATGGTATGGCTACACCTTC. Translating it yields CASSFAGQGWYGYTF.

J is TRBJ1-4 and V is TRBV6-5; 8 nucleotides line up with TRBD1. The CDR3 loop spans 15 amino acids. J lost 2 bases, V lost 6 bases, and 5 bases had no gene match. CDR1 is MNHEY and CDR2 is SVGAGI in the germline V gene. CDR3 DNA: TGTGCCAGCAGGGACCAGGGGGCGACTAATGAAAAACTGTTTTTT. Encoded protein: CASRDQGATNEKLFF.

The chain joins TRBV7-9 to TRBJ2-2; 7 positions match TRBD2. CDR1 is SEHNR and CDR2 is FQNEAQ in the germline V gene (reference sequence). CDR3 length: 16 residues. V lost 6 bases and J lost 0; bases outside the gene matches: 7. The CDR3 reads CASRLSSGTNTGELFF. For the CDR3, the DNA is TGTGCCAGCAGACTTTCTAGCGGCACGAACACCGGGGAGCTGTTTTTT.

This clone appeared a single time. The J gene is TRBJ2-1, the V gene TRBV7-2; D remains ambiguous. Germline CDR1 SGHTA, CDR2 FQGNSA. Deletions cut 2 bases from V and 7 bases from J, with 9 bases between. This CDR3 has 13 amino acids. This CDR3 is CASSLLFRNEQFF. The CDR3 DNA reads TGTGCCAGCAGCTTATTGTTCAGGAATGAGCAGTTCTTC.

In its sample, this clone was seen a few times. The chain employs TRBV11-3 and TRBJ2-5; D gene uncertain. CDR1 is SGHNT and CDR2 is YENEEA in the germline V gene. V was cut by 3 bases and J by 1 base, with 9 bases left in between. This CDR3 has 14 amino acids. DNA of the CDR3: TGTGCCAGCAGCTTGAGCAGGTCCCAAGAGACCCAGTACTTC. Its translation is CASSLSRSQETQYF.

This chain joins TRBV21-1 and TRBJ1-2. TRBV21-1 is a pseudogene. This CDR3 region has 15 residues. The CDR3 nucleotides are TGTGCCAGCAGCAAATGGGGAGGGGGTCACTATGGCTACACCTTC. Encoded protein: CASSKWGGGHYGYTF.

CDR3 nucleotides: TGCGCCAGCAGCCAAGATTCCCCGGTGGCGGATAATTCACCCCTCCACTTT. Its translation is CASSQDSPVADNSPLHF. This chain links TRBV4-3 with TRBJ1-6, with no clear D. The CDR3 length is 17 residues. Germline-derived CDR1 and CDR2 are LGHNA and YSLEER. V was trimmed by 0 bases and J by 5 bases, leaving 14 bases between them.